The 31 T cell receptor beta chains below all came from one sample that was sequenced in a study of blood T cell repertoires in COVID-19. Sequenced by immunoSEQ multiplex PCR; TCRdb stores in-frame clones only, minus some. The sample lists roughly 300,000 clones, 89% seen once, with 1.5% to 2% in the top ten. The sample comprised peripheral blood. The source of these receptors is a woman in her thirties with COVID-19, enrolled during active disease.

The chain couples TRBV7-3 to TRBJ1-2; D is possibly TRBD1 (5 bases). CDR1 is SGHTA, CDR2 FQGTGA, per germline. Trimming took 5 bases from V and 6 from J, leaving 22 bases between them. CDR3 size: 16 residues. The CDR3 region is CASSATYSRAVDGYTF. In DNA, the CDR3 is TGTGCCAGCAGCGCCACCTATTCCAGGGCTGTTGATGGCTACACCTTC.

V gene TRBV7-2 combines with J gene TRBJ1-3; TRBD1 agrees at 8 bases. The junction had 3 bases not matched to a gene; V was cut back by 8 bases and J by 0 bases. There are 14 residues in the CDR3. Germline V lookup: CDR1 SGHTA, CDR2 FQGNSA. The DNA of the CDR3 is TGTGCCAGCGCCGGACAGGGCTCTGGAAACACCATATATTTT. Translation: CASAGQGSGNTIYF.

Here the CDR3 DNA reads TGTGCCAGCAGCTTGGTTATGCGGGGGGGCGAGTTCTTC. It codes for CASSLVMRGGEFF. This chain uses TRBV5-8 with TRBJ2-1; 9 nucleotides line up with TRBD2. Germline-derived CDR1 and CDR2 are SGHTS and YDEGEE. Trimming took 0 bases from V and 14 from J; bases not matched to a gene: 6. The CDR3 extends over 13 amino acids.

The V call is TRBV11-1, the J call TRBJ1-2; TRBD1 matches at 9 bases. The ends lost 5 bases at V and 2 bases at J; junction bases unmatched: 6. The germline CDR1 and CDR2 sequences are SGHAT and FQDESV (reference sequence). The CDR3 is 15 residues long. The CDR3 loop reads CASSARDRGNYGYTF. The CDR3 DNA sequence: TGTGCCAGCAGCGCCCGCGACAGGGGGAACTATGGCTACACCTTC.

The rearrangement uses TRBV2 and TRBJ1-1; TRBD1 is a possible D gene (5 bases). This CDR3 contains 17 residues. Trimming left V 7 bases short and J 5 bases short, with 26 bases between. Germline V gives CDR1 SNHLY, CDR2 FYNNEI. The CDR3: CASTLLLGPGGGTEAFF. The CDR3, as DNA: TGTGCCAGCACCCTACTCCTGGGGCCCGGCGGAGGGACTGAAGCTTTCTTT.

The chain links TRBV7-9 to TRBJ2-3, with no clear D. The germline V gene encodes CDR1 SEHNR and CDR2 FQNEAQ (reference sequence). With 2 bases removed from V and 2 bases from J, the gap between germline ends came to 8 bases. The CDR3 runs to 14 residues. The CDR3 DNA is TGTGCCAGCAGCTTATGGCAGATCACAGATACGCAGTATTTT. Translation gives CASSLWQITDTQYF.

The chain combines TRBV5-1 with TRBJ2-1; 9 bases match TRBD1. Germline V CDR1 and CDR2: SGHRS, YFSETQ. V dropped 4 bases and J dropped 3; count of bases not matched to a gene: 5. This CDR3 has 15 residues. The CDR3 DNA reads TGCGCCAGCAGCGGGCGACAGGGGGTCTACAATGAGCAGTTCTTC. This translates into CASSGRQGVYNEQFF.

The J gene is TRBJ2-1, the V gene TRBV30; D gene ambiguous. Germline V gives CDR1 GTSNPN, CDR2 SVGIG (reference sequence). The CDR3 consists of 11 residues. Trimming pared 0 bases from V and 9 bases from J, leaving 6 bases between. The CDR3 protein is CAWSVHREQFF. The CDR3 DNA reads TGTGCCTGGAGTGTACATCGTGAGCAGTTCTTC.

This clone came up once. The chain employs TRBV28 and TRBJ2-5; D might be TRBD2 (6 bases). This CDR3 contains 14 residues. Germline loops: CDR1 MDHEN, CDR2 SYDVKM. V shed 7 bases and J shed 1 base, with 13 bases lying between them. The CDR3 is CASNPGGTQETQYF. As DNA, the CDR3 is TGTGCCAGCAATCCCGGAGGGACCCAAGAGACCCAGTACTTC.

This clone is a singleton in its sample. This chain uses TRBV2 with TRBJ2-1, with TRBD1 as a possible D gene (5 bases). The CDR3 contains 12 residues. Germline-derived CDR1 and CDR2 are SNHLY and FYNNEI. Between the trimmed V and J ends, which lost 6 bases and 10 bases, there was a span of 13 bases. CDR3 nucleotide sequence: TGTGCCAGCAGCGGAACTTCAGGGGAGCAGTTCTTC. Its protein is CASSGTSGEQFF.

The CDR3 nucleotides are TGTGCCACCAGCAGAGATCGGAGGGAAGGGGCGCAGCCCCAGCATTTT. Translating it yields CATSRDRREGAQPQHF. The rearrangement joins TRBV15 to TRBJ1-5, with a weak D call TRBD1 (5 bases). The CDR3 runs to 16 residues. Germline-derived CDR1 and CDR2 are LNHNV and YYDKDF (reference sequence). Deletions cut 0 bases from V and 7 bases from J, with 16 bases between.

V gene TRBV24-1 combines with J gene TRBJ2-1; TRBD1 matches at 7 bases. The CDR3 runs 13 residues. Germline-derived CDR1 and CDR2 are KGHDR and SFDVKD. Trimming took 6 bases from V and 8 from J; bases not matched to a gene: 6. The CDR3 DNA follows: TGTGCCACCAGTTCTAACAGGGGATATGAGCAGTTCTTC. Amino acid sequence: CATSSNRGYEQFF.

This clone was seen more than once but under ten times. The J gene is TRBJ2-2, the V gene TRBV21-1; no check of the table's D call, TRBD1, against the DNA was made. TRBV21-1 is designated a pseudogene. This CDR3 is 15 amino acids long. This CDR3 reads CASSKGAFQPGELFF. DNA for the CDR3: TGTGCCAGCAGCAAAGGGGCGTTTCAGCCCGGGGAGCTGTTTTTT.

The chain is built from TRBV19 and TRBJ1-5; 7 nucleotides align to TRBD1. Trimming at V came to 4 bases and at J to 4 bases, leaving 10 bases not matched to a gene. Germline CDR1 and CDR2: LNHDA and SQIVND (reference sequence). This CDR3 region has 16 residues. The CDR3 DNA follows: TGTGCCAGTAGTACGAGACAGGGTTGGGGGAATCAGCCCCAGCATTTT. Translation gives CASSTRQGWGNQPQHF.

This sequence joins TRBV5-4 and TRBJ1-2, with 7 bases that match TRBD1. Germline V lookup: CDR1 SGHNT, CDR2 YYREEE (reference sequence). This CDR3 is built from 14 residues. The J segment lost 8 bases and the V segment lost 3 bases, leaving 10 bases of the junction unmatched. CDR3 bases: TGTGCCAGCAGCTCCAGCCGGGGACAGACCGGCTACACCTTC. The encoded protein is CASSSSRGQTGYTF. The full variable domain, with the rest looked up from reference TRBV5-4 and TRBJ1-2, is ETGVTQSPTHLIKTRGQQVTLRCSSQSGHNTVSWYQQALGQGPQFIFQYYREEENGRGNFPPRFSGLQFPNYSSELNVNALELDDSALYLCASSSSRGQTGYTFGSGTRLTVV.

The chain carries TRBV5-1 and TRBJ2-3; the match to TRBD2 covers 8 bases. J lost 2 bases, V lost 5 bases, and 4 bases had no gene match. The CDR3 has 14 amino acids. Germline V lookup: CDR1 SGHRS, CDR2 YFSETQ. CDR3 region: CASSSGEYTDTQYF. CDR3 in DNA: TGCGCCAGCAGTAGCGGGGAATACACAGATACGCAGTATTTT.

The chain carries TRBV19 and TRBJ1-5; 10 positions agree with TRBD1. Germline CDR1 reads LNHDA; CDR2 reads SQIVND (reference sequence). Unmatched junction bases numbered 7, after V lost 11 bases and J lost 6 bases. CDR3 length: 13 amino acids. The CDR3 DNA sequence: TGTGCCGGGGGGACAGGGGTAGCTCAGCCCCAGCATTTT. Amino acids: CAGGTGVAQPQHF. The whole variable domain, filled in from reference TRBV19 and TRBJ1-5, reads DGGITQSPKYLFRKEGQNVTLSCEQNLNHDAMYWYRQDPGQGLRLIYYSQIVNDFQKGDIAEGYSVSREKKESFPLTVTSAQKNPTAFYLCAGGTGVAQPQHFGDGTRLSIL.

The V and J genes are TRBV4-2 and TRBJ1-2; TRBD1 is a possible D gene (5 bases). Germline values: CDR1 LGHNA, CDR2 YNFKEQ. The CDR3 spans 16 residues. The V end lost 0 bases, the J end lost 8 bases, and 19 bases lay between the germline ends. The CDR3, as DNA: TGTGCCAGCAGCCAAGATCTAAGGGGAGGGAAAGGCGGCTACACCTTC. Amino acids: CASSQDLRGGKGGYTF.

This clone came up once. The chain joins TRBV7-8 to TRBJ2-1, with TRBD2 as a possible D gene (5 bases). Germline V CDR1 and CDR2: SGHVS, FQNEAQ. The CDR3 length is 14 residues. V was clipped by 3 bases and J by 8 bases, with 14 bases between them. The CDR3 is CASSFRHRRDEQFF. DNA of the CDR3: TGTGCCAGCAGCTTTCGGCATCGGCGGGATGAGCAGTTCTTC. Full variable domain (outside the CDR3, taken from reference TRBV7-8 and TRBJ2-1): GAGVSQSPRYKVAKRGQDVALRCDPISGHVSLFWYQQALGQGPEFLTYFQNEAQLDKSGLPSDRFFAERPEGSVSTLKIQRTQQEDSAVYLCASSFRHRRDEQFFGPGTRLTVL.

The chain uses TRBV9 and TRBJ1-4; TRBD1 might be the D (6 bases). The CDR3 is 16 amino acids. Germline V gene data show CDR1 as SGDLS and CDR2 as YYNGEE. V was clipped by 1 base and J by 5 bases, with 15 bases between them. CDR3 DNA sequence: TGTGCCAGCAGCGTATGGGGCGGGGGCACCAATGAAAAACTGTTTTTT. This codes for CASSVWGGGTNEKLFF.

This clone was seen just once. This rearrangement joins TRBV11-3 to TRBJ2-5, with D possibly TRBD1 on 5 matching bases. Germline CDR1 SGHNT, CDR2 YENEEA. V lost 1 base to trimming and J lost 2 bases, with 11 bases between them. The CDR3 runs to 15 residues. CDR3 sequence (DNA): TGTGCCAGCAGCTTAGGGGGCCAAATTCAAGAGACCCAGTACTTC. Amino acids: CASSLGGQIQETQYF.

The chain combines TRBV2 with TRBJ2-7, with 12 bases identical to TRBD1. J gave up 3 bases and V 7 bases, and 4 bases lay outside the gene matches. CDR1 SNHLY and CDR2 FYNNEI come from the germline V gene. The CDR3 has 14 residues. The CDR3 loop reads CASTRDRGHYEQYF. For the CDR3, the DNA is TGTGCCAGCACCCGGGACAGGGGGCACTACGAGCAGTACTTC.

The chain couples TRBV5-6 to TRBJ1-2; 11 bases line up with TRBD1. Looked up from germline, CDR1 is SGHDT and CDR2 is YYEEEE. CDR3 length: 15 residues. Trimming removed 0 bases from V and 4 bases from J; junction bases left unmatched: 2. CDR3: CASSLGTGGGYGYTF. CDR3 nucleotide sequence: TGTGCCAGCAGCTTGGGGACAGGGGGCGGCTATGGCTACACCTTC.

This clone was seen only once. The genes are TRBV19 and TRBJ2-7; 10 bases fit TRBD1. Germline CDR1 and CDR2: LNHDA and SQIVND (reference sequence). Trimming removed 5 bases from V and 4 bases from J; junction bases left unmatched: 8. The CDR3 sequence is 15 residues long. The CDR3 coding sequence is TGTGCCAGTAGTTTCTCCGGGACAGGGGCGTACGAGCAGTACTTC. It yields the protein CASSFSGTGAYEQYF.

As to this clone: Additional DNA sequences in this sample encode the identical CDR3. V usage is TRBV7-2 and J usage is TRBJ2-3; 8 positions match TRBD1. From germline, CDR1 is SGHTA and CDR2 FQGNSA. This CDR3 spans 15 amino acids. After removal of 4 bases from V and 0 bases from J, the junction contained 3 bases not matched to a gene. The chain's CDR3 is CASSSYRGSTDTQYF. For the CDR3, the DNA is TGTGCCAGCAGCTCTTACAGGGGGAGCACAGATACGCAGTATTTT.

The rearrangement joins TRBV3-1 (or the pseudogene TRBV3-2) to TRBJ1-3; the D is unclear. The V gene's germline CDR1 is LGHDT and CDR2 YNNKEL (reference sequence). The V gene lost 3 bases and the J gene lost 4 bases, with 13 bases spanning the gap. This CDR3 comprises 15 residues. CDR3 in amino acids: CASSHYREQGNTIYF. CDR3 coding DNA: TGTGCCAGCAGCCACTACCGGGAGCAAGGAAACACCATATATTTT.

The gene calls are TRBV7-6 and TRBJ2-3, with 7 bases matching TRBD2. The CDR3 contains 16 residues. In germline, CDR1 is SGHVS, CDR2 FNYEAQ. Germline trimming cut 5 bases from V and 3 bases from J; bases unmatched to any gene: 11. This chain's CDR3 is CASSVVGGMSTDTQYF. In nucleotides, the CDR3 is TGTGCCAGCAGCGTAGTCGGGGGGATGTCGACAGATACGCAGTATTTT.

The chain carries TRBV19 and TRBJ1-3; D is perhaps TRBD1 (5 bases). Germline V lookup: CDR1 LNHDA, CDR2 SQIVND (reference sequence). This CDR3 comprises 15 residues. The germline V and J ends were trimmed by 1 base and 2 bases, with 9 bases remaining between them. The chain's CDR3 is CASSIGDFPGNTIYF. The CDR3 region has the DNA TGTGCCAGTAGTATAGGGGACTTCCCTGGAAACACCATATATTTT.

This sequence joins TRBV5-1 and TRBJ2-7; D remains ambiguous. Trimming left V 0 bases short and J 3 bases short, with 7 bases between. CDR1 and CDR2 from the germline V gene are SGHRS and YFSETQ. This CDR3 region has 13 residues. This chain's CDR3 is CASSLVVGYEQYF. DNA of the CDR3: TGCGCCAGCAGCTTGGTGGTCGGCTACGAGCAGTACTTC. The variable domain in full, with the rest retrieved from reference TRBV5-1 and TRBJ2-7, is KAGVTQTPRYLIKTRGQQVTLSCSPISGHRSVSWYQQTPGQGLQFLFEYFSETQRNKGNFPGRFSGRQFSNSRSEMNVSTLELGDSALYLCASSLVVGYEQYFGPGTRLTVT.

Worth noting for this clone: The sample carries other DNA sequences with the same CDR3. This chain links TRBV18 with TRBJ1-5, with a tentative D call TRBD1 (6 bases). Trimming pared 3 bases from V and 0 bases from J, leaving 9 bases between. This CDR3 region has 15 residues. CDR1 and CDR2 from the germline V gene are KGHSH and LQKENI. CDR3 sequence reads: CASSPGGASNQPQHF. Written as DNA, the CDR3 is TGTGCCAGCTCACCCGGGGGGGCTAGCAATCAGCCCCAGCATTTT. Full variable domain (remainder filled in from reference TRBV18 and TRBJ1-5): NAGVMQNPRHLVRRRGQEARLRCSPMKGHSHVYWYRQLPEEGLKFMVYLQKENIIDESGMPKERFSAEFPKEGPSILRIQQVVRGDSAAYFCASSPGGASNQPQHFGDGTRLSIL.

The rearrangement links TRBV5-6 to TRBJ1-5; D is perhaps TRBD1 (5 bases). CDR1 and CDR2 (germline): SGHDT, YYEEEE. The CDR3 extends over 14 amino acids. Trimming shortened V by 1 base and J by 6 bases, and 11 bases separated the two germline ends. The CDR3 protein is CASSLSGGVQPQHF. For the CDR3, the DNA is TGTGCCAGCAGCTTGTCCGGGGGGGTTCAGCCCCAGCATTTT.